These T cell receptor beta chains were read from a single sample in a study of CD8 T cells in Susac syndrome. One entry per CDR3 protein results from TCRdb running MiXCR on the immunoSEQ multiplex PCR reads. The sample contains approximately 270,000 distinct CDR3 sequences, about 94% of which appear only once. Sequencing input: CD4+ T cells from PBMCs. All receptors come from a human donor with multiple sclerosis. Each CDR3 is given with its conserved first and last residue. Fields, in order: D gene, V gene, clone size, J gene, CDR3 DNA, CDR3 protein. D genes are given only for firm matches. Size is omitted from some rows. Given values are once, few, many or a class for expanded clones.

D: NA
V: TRBV7-2
size: NA
J: TRBJ1-5
DNA: TGTGCCAGCAGCTTATACGGCTATAGCAATCAGCCCCAGCATTTT
CDR3: CASSLYGYSNQPQHF

D: NA
V: TRBV6-5
size: NA
J: TRBJ2-5
DNA: TGTGCCAGCAGTTACTCCGCCGTTCCCGGGGGCCAAGAGACCCAGTACTTC
CDR3: CASSYSAVPGGQETQYF

D: NA
V: TRBV24-1
size: NA
J: TRBJ1-2
DNA: TGTGCCACCAGTGCGGATAGCTTAGGGGGCTACACCTTC
CDR3: CATSADSLGGYTF

D: NA
V: TRBV20-1
size: NA
J: TRBJ2-1
DNA: TGCAGTGCTAGCTGGGCGGGCCATGAGCAGTTCTTC
CDR3: CSASWAGHEQFF

D: NA
V: TRBV7-2
size: NA
J: TRBJ1-1
DNA: TGTGCCAGCAGCACCTACACCGGGCCTAAAAAAGAGGCTTTCTTT
CDR3: CASSTYTGPKKEAFF

D: TRBD1
V: TRBV4-1
size: NA
J: TRBJ1-5
DNA: TGCGCCAGCAGCCAAGATCTTCGGACAGGGACTGGGCAGCCCCAGCATTTT
CDR3: CASSQDLRTGTGQPQHF

D: NA
V: TRBV20-1
size: NA
J: TRBJ2-7
DNA: TGCAGTGCTAGACCTTCTCGGGGGTACGAGCAGTACTTC
CDR3: CSARPSRGYEQYF

D: NA
V: TRBV5-4
size: once
J: TRBJ2-3
DNA: TGTGCCAGCAGCAGGGGGGGCGGAAACACAGATACGCAGTATTTT
CDR3: CASSRGGGNTDTQYF

D: NA
V: TRBV3-1
size: NA
J: TRBJ2-1
DNA: TGTGCCAGCGCGGGGGCTAGCAGCTACAATGAGCAGTTCTTC
CDR3: CASAGASSYNEQFF

D: NA
V: TRBV5-1
size: NA
J: TRBJ1-1
DNA: TGCGCCAGCAGCCCCACGCCGGGACACACTGAAGCTTTCTTT
CDR3: CASSPTPGHTEAFF

D: NA
V: TRBV13
size: NA
J: TRBJ2-6
DNA: TGTGCCAGCAGCCAGCAGTTGCCGGGGTCCTCTGGGGCCAACGTCCTGACTTTC
CDR3: CASSQQLPGSSGANVLTF

D: NA
V: TRBV30
size: NA
J: TRBJ1-2
DNA: TGTGCCTGGAGTCCCCCCCTGGGGGGCTACACCTTC
CDR3: CAWSPPLGGYTF

D: NA
V: TRBV12-3/TRBV12-4
size: NA
J: TRBJ1-2
DNA: TGTGCCAGCAGTCAGGACCCAGCGGGAGGCTACACCTTC
CDR3: CASSQDPAGGYTF

D: NA
V: TRBV7-9
size: NA
J: TRBJ2-2
DNA: TGTGCCAGCAGCTCCCCGGGACATACGAACACCGGGGAGCTGTTTTTT
CDR3: CASSSPGHTNTGELFF

D: NA
V: TRBV20-1
size: NA
J: TRBJ1-3
DNA: TGCAGTGCTAGAGATGGACACACCCCGGGCTCTGGAAACACCATATATTTT
CDR3: CSARDGHTPGSGNTIYF

D: TRBD1
V: TRBV6-5
size: once
J: TRBJ2-4
DNA: TGTGCCAGCAGTACAGGGGGCTTAAAGGGCATTCAGTACTTC
CDR3: CASSTGGLKGIQYF

D: NA
V: TRBV20-1
size: NA
J: TRBJ2-4
DNA: TGCAGTGCCCCCAGGGGAGGGGAGACCAAAAACATTCAGTACTTC
CDR3: CSAPRGGETKNIQYF

D: TRBD2
V: TRBV4-1
size: NA
J: TRBJ2-1
DNA: TGCGCCAGCAGCCAGAGAGGAGCCGGGACTAGCGGGAATGAGCAGTTCTTC
CDR3: CASSQRGAGTSGNEQFF

D: NA
V: TRBV3-1
size: NA
J: TRBJ1-3
DNA: TGTGCCAGCAGCCGGGATAGGGATAGAAACACCATATATTTT
CDR3: CASSRDRDRNTIYF

D: NA
V: TRBV5-6
size: NA
J: TRBJ1-5
DNA: TGTGCCAGCAGCTTGGGGGTCAATCAGCCCCAGCATTTT
CDR3: CASSLGVNQPQHF

D: NA
V: TRBV6-6
size: NA
J: TRBJ1-6
DNA: TGTGCCAGCAGTTACAGTTCGGGGAATTCACCCCTCCACTTT
CDR3: CASSYSSGNSPLHF

D: NA
V: TRBV12-3/TRBV12-4
size: NA
J: TRBJ2-1
DNA: TGTGCCAGCAGTTTCCGGTCTCACGGAGCGGGCTATGAGCAGTTCTTC
CDR3: CASSFRSHGAGYEQFF

D: TRBD1
V: TRBV12-3/TRBV12-4
size: NA
J: TRBJ2-2
DNA: TGTGCCAGCCGGACAGGGATCGCCGGGGAGCTGTTTTTT
CDR3: CASRTGIAGELFF

D: NA
V: TRBV5-1
size: once
J: TRBJ1-2
DNA: TGCGCCAGCAGCTTGTCACCGGGGGCAGTAAGCTATGGCTACACCTTC
CDR3: CASSLSPGAVSYGYTF

D: NA
V: TRBV23-1
size: NA
J: TRBJ2-7
DNA: TGCGCCAGCAGTCCGCGAAGCCTAAATGTGGCAGGCCTCTCCTACGAGCAGTACTTC
CDR3: CASSPRSLNVAGLSYEQYF

D: NA
V: TRBV12-3/TRBV12-4
size: NA
J: TRBJ1-3
DNA: TGTGCCAGCAGGTCAACAGGGAGCCCTGGAAACACCATATATTTT
CDR3: CASRSTGSPGNTIYF

D: NA
V: TRBV24-1
size: NA
J: TRBJ2-1
DNA: TGTGCCACCAGTGAACACAGTATTGGCAATGAGCAGTTCTTC
CDR3: CATSEHSIGNEQFF

D: NA
V: TRBV24-1
size: NA
J: TRBJ2-6
DNA: TGTGCCACCAGTCCCCAGGGCTCCGGGGCCAACGTCCTGACTTTC
CDR3: CATSPQGSGANVLTF

D: NA
V: TRBV20-1
size: NA
J: TRBJ1-2
DNA: TGCAGTGCTAGAGGGGGCGCGCTGGATGGCTACACCTTC
CDR3: CSARGGALDGYTF

D: TRBD2
V: TRBV2
size: NA
J: TRBJ2-1
DNA: TGTGCCAGCAACCGACTAGCGTCTTACAATGAGCAGTTCTTC
CDR3: CASNRLASYNEQFF

D: NA
V: TRBV10-3
size: NA
J: TRBJ2-2
DNA: TGTGCCATCAGGCCCCGGGAGTTCAGCGGGGAGCTGTTTTTT
CDR3: CAIRPREFSGELFF

D: NA
V: TRBV25-1
size: NA
J: TRBJ1-2
DNA: TGTGCCAGCAGAAGCCCTAACTATGGCTACACCTTC
CDR3: CASRSPNYGYTF

D: NA
V: TRBV12-3/TRBV12-4
size: NA
J: TRBJ2-7
DNA: TGTGCCAGCAGTTCTTTTTCAAATTCCGGGCAGTACTTC
CDR3: CASSSFSNSGQYF

D: NA
V: TRBV5-1
size: NA
J: TRBJ2-6
DNA: TGCGCCAGCAGCTTGACAGCTGGGGCCAACGTCCTGACTTTC
CDR3: CASSLTAGANVLTF

D: NA
V: TRBV6-5
size: NA
J: TRBJ2-4
DNA: TGTGCCAGCCGATCGGAGGGAGGAAACATTCAGTACTTC
CDR3: CASRSEGGNIQYF

D: TRBD1
V: TRBV7-2
size: once
J: TRBJ2-5
DNA: TGTGCCAGCAGCTTCGCTGGGACAGCCCAAGAGACCCAGTACTTC
CDR3: CASSFAGTAQETQYF

D: TRBD1
V: TRBV28
size: NA
J: TRBJ1-1
DNA: TGTGCCAGCAGTTGGGGCGCAGGGGGCGGCACTGAAGCTTTCTTT
CDR3: CASSWGAGGGTEAFF

D: NA
V: TRBV18
size: once
J: TRBJ1-1
DNA: TGTGCCAGCTCACCACCCGGGGACATTTGGACTGAAGCTTTCTTT
CDR3: CASSPPGDIWTEAFF

D: TRBD2
V: TRBV18
size: once
J: TRBJ2-1
DNA: TGTGCCAGCTCACCCGCGGGGGGGCAAGATGAGCAGTTCTTC
CDR3: CASSPAGGQDEQFF

D: NA
V: TRBV3-1
size: once
J: TRBJ1-2
DNA: TGTGCCAGCAGCCAAGTTCTTTCCTATGGCTACACCTTC
CDR3: CASSQVLSYGYTF

D: NA
V: TRBV19
size: NA
J: TRBJ2-6
DNA: TGTGCCAGCCAGACAGGCGCTGGGGCCAACGTCCTGACTTTC
CDR3: CASQTGAGANVLTF

D: TRBD2
V: TRBV20-1
size: NA
J: TRBJ2-5
DNA: TGCAGTGCTAGGATACTAGCGGGAGGGCCTGGGGAGACCCAGTACTTC
CDR3: CSARILAGGPGETQYF

D: TRBD2
V: TRBV4-2
size: NA
J: TRBJ2-2
DNA: TGTGCCAGCAGCCAATTTCTTCTAGCGGGGACGAACACCGGGGAGCTGTTTTTT
CDR3: CASSQFLLAGTNTGELFF

D: TRBD1
V: TRBV9
size: NA
J: TRBJ2-1
DNA: TGTGCCAGCAGCGCCACGGGACAGGCGCTGTACAATGAGCAGTTCTTC
CDR3: CASSATGQALYNEQFF